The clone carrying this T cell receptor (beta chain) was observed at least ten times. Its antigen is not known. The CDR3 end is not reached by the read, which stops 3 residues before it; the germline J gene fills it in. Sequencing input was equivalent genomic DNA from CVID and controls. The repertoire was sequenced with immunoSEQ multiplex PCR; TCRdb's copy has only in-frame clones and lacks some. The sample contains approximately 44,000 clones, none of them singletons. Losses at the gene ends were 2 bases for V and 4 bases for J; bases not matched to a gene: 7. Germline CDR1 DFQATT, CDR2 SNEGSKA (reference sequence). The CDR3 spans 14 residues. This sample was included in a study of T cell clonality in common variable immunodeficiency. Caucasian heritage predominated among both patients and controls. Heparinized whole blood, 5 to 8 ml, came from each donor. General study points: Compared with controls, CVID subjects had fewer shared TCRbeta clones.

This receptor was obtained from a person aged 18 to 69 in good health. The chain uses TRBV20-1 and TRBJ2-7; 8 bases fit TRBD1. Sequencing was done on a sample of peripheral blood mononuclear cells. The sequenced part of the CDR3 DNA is TGCAGTGCTAGACCTAACAGGGGGGAGTACGAG. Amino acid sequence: CSARPNRGEYE. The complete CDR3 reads CSARPNRGEYEQYF.